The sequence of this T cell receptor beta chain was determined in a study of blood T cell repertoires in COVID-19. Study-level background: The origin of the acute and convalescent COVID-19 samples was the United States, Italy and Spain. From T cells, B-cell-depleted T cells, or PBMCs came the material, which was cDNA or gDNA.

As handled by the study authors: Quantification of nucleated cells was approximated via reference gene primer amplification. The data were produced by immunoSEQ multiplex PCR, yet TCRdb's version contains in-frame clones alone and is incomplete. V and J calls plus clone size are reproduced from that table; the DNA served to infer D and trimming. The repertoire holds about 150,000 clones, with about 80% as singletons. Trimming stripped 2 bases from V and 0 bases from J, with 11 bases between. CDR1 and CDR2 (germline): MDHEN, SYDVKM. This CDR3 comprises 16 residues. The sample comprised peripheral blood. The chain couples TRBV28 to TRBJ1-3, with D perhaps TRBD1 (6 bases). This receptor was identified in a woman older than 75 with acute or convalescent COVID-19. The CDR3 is CASSLLDSYSGNTIYF. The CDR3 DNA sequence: TGTGCCAGCAGTTTACTGGACAGCTACTCTGGAAACACCATATATTTT.